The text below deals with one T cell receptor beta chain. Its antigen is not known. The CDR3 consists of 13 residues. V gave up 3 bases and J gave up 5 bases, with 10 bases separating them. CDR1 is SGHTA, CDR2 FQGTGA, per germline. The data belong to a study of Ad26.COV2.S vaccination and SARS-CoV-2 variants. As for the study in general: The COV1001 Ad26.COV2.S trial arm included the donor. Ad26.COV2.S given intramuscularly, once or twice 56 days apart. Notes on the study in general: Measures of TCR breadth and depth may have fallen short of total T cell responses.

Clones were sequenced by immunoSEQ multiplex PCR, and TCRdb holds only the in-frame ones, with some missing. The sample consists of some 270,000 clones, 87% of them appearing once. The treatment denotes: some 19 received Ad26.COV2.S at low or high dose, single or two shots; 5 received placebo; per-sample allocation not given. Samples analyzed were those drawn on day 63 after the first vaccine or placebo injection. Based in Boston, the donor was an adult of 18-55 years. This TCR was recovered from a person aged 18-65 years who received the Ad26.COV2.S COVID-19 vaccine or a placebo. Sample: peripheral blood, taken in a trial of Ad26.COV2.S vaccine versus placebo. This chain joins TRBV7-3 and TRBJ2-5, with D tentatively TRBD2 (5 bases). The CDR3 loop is CASSFWGDETQYF. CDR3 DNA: TGTGCCAGCAGCTTTTGGGGAGACGAGACCCAGTACTTC.